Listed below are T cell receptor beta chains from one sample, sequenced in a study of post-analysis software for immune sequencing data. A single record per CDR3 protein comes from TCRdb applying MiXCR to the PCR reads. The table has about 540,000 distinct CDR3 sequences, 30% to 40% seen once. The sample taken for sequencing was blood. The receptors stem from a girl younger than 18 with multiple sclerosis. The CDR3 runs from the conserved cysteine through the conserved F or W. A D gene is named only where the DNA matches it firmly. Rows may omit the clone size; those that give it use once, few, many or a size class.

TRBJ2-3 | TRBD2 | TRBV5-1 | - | CASSLEAGADTQYF | TGCGCCAGCAGCTTGGAAGCGGGGGCAGATACGCAGTATTTT
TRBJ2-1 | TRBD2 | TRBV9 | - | CASSVATSGLNNEQFF | TGTGCCAGCAGCGTGGCTACTAGCGGCTTAAACAATGAGCAGTTCTTC
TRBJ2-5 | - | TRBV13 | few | CASSRPKDGAGLQETQYF | TGTGCCAGCAGCCGCCCCAAGGATGGGGCGGGACTCCAAGAGACCCAGTACTTC
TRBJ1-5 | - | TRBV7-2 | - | CASSWRREAGQPQHF | TGTGCCAGCAGCTGGCGCCGGGAGGCTGGTCAGCCCCAGCATTTT
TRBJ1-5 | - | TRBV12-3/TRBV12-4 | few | CASSVRAATNQPQHF | TGTGCCAGCAGCGTTCGGGCAGCTACTAATCAGCCCCAGCATTTT
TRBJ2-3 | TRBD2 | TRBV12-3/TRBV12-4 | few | CASSFTTTSGGAFDTQYF | TGTGCCAGCAGTTTTACTACGACTAGCGGGGGGGCGTTCGATACGCAGTATTTT
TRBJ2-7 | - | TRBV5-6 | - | CASSYSGTSYEQYF | TGTGCCAGCAGCTACTCCGGAACCTCCTACGAGCAGTACTTC
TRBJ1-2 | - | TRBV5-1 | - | CASSPDTGYGYTF | TGCGCCAGCAGTCCGGACACTGGCTATGGCTACACCTTC
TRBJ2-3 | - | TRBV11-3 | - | CASQEGSTDTQYF | TGTGCCAGCCAGGAGGGGAGCACAGATACGCAGTATTTT
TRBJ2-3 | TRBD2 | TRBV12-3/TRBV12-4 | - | CASRPGLAGDTQYF | TGTGCCAGCAGGCCGGGACTAGCGGGGGATACGCAGTATTTT